This T cell receptor (beta chain) was profiled in a study of molecular identifiers for immune sequencing clone quantification. Study results and limitations: Beyond 20 RNA copies, clones held over 97% of effector molecules, compared with under 1% in naive cells.

Sequencing libraries of naive CD8 cells derived from around 20,000 to 1,000,000 sorted cells with 10%, 30% or 50% RNA. Isolation of naive CD8 T cells was achieved by sorting on a CD8+CD4-CCR7+CD45RA+ phenotype. Germline loops: CDR1 SEHNR, CDR2 FQNEAQ (reference sequence). The trim removed 4 bases at V and 0 bases at J, leaving 0 bases unmatched. The CDR3 has 15 amino acids. It was with previously described methods and listed TCR primers that bulk TCR libraries were made. TCRdb re-called the PCR reads through MiXCR, storing one row per CDR3 protein. The sample has around 460,000 distinct CDR3 sequences, around a fifth seen once; the top ten hold 0.7% to 0.95%. This clonotype was observed many times. Its antigen remains unidentified.

The rearrangement uses TRBV7-9 and TRBJ2-2, with TRBD2 matching 9 bases. The source is a human donor in good health. Some libraries in this study had Jurkat cell RNA spiked in. Sequencing was carried out using naive CD8+ T cells from blood, with Jurkat cell RNA spiked in. This sample's subset: FACS-sorted CD8+CD4-CCR7+CD45RA+ naive T cells. The CDR3 protein is CASSSSGANTGELFF. CDR3 bases: TGTGCCAGCAGCTCTAGCGGGGCGAACACCGGGGAGCTGTTTTTT. The entire variable domain, with the rest obtained from reference TRBV7-9 and TRBJ2-2, is as follows: DTGVSQNPRHKITKRGQNVTFRCDPISEHNRLYWYRQTLGQGPEFLTYFQNEAQLEKSRLLSDRFSAERPKGSFSTLEIQRTEQGDSAMYLCASSSSGANTGELFFGEGSRLTVL.